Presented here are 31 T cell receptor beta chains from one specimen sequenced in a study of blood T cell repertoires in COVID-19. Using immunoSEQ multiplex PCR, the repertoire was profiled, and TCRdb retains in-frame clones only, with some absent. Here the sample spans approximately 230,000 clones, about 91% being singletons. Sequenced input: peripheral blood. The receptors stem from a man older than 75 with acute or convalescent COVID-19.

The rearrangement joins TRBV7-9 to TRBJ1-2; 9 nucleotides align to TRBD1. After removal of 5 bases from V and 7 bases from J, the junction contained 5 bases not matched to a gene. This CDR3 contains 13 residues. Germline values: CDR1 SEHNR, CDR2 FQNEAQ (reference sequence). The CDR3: CASSPGTGFGYTF. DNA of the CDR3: TGTGCCAGCAGCCCCGGGACAGGGTTTGGCTACACCTTC.

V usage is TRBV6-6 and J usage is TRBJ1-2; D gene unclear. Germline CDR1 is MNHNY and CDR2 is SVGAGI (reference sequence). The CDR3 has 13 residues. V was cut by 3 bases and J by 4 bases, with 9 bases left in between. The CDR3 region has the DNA TGTGCCAGCAGTTATCTCCAGGTCTATGGCTACACCTTC. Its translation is CASSYLQVYGYTF.

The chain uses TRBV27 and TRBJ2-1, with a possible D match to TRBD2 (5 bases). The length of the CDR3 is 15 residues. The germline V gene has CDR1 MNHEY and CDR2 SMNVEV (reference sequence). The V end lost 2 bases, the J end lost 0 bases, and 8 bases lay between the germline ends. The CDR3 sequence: CASSLGGPSYNEQFF. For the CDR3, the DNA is TGTGCCAGCAGTTTAGGCGGGCCCTCCTACAATGAGCAGTTCTTC.

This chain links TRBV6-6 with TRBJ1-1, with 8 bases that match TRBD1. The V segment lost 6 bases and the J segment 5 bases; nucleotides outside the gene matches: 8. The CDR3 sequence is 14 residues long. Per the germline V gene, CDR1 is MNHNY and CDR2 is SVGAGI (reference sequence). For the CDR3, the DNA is TGTGCCAGCAGCTCGACAGGGGCTTGGACTGAAGCTTTCTTT. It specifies CASSSTGAWTEAFF.

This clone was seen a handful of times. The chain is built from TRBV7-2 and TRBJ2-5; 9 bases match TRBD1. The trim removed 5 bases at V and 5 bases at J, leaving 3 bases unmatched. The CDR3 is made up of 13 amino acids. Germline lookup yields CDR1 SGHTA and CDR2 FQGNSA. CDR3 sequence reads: CASSRDRVETQYF. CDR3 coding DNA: TGTGCCAGCAGCCGGGACAGGGTGGAGACCCAGTACTTC.

Here the CDR3 reads CASRTGGAETQYF. For the CDR3, the DNA is TGTGCCAGCAGGACCGGGGGGGCGGAGACCCAGTACTTC. The chain combines TRBV7-2 with TRBJ2-5; 8 bases fit TRBD2. V was pared by 6 bases and J by 5 bases, with 5 bases of the junction left unmatched. Germline values: CDR1 SGHTA, CDR2 FQGNSA. The CDR3 runs 13 residues.

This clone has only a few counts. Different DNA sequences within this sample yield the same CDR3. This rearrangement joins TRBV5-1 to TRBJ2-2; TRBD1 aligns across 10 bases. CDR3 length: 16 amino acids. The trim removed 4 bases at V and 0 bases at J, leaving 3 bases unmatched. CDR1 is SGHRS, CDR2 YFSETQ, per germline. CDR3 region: CASSLGQGANTGELFF. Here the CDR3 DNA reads TGCGCCAGCAGCCTTGGACAGGGGGCGAACACCGGGGAGCTGTTTTTT.

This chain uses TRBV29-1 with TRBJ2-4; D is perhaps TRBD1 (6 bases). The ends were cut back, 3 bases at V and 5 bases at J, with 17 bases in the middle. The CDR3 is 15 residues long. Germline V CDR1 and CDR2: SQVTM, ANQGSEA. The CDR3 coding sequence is TGCAGCGTTGACCTCGTCAGGGGACCTCAAAACATTCAGTACTTC. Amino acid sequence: CSVDLVRGPQNIQYF.

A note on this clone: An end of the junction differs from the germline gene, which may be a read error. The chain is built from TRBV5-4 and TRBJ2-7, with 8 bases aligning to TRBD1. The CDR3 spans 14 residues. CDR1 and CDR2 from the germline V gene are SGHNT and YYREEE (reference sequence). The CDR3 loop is CASSQGQELYGQYF. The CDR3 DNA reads TGTGCCAGCAGCCAGGGACAGGAGCTATACGGGCAGTACTTC.

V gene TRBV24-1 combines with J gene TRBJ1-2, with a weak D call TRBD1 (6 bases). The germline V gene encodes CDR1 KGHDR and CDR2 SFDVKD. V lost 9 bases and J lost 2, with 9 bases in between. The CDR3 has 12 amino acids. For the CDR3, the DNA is TGTGCCACCGAGGGACAAAACTATGGCTACACCTTC. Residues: CATEGQNYGYTF.

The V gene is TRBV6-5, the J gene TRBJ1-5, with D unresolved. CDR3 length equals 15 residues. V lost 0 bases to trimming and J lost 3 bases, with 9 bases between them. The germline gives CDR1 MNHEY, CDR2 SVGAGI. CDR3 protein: CASSYSRGDNQPQHF. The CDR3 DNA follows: TGTGCCAGCAGTTACTCTCGTGGAGACAATCAGCCCCAGCATTTT.

The CDR3 loop reads CASSGLAGDQFF. CDR3 DNA: TGTGCCAGCAGCGGACTAGCGGGAGATCAGTTCTTC. This sequence joins TRBV6-5 and TRBJ2-1, with TRBD2 matching 13 bases. With 6 bases clipped from V and 13 bases from J, the junction kept 3 bases outside the gene matches. Germline CDR1 MNHEY, CDR2 SVGAGI. The CDR3 sequence is 12 residues long.

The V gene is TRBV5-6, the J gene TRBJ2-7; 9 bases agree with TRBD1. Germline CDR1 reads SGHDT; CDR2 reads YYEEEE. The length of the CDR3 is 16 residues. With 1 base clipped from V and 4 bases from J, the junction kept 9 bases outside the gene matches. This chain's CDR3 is CASSLSRDRVRYEQYF. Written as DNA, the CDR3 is TGTGCCAGCAGCTTGAGTCGGGACAGGGTAAGGTACGAGCAGTACTTC. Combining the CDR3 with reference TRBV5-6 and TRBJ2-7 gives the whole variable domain DAGVTQSPTHLIKTRGQQVTLRCSPKSGHDTVSWYQQALGQGPQFIFQYYEEEERQRGNFPDRFSGHQFPNYSSELNVNALLLGDSALYLCASSLSRDRVRYEQYFGPGTRLTVT.

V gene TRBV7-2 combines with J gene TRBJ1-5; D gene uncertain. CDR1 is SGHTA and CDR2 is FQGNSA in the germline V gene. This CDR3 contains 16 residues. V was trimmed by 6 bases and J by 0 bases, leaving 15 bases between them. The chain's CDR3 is CASSLRGGYSNQPQHF. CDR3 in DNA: TGTGCCAGCAGTCTAAGAGGAGGATATAGCAATCAGCCCCAGCATTTT.

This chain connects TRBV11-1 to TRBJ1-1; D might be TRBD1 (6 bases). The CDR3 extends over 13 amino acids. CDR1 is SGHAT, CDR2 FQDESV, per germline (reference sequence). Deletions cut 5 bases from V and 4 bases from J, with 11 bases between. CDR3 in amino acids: CASSRDIGTEAFF. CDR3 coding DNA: TGTGCCAGCAGCCGGGACATCGGCACTGAAGCTTTCTTT.

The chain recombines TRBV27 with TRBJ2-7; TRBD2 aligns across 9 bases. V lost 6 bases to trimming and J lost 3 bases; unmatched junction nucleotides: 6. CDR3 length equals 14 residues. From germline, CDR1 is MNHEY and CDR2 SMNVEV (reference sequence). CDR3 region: CASRISGRNYEQYF. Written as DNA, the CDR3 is TGTGCCAGCAGGATTAGCGGGAGAAACTACGAGCAGTACTTC.

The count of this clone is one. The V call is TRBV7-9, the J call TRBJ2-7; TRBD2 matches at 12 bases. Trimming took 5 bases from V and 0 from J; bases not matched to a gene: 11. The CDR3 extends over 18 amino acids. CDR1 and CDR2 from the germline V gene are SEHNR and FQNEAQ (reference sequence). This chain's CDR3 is CASSPFGLAGSSSYEQYF. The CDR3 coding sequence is TGTGCCAGCAGCCCATTCGGACTAGCGGGATCAAGCTCCTACGAGCAGTACTTC.

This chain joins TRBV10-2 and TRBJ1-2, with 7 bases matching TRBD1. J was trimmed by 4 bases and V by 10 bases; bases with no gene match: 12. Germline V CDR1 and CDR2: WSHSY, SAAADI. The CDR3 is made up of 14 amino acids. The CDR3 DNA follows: TGCGCCACTGGGGGACAGCAAGACGTCTATGGCTACACCTTC. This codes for CATGGQQDVYGYTF.

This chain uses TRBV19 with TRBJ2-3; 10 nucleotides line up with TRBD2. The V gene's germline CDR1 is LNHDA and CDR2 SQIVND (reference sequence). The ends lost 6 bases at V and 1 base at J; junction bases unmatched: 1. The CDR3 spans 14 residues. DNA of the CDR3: TGTGCCAGTAGAGGGACTAGCGGCACAGATACGCAGTATTTT. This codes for CASRGTSGTDTQYF.

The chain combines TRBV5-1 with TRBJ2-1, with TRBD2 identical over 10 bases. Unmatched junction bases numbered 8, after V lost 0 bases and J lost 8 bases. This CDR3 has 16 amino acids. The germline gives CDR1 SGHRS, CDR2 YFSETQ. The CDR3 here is CASSLEASGSSHEQFF. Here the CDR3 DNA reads TGCGCCAGCAGCTTGGAGGCTAGCGGGAGCTCCCATGAGCAGTTCTTC.

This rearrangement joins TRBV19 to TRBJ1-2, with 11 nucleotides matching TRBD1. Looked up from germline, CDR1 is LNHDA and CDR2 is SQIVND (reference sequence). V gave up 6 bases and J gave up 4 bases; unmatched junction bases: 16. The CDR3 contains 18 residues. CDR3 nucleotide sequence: TGTGCCAGTAGCAACAAAGGGACAGGGGGGAGATATATCTATGGCTACACCTTC. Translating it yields CASSNKGTGGRYIYGYTF.

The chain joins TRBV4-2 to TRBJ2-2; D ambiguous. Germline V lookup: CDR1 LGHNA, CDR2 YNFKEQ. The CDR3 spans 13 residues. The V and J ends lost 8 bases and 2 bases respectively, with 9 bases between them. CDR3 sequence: CASGRANTGELFF. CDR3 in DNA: TGTGCCAGCGGCCGCGCAAACACCGGGGAGCTGTTTTTT.

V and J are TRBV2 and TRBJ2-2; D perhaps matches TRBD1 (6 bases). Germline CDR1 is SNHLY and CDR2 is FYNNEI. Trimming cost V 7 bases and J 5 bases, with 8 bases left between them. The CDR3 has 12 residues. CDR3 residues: CASTGETGELFF. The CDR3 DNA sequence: TGTGCCAGCACAGGGGAAACCGGGGAGCTGTTTTTT.

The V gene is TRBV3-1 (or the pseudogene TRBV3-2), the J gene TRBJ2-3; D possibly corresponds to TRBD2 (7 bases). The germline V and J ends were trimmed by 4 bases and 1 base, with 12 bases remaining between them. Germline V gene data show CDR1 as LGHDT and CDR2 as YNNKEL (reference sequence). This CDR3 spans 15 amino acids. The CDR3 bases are TGTGCCAGCAGCCTAAGGGGGGGGCGCACAGATACGCAGTATTTT. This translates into CASSLRGGRTDTQYF.

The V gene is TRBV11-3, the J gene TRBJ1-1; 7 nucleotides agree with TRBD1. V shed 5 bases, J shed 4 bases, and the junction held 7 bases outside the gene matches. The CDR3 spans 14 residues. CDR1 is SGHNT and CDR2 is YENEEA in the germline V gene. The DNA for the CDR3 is TGTGCCAGCAGCCCCGGACAGGACGGCACTGAAGCTTTCTTT. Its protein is CASSPGQDGTEAFF.

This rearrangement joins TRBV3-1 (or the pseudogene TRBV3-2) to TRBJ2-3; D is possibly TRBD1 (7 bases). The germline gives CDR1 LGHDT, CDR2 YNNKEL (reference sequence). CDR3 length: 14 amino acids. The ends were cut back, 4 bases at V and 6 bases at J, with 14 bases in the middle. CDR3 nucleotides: TGTGCCAGCAGCCCCCCGCCAGGGGGGGATACGCAGTATTTT. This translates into CASSPPPGGDTQYF.

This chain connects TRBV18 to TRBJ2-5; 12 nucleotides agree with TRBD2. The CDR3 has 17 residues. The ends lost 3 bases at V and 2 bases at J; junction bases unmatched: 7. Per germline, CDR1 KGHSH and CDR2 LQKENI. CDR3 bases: TGTGCCAGCTCACCTTTTGGGACTAGCGGGCCTCAAGAGACCCAGTACTTC. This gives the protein CASSPFGTSGPQETQYF.

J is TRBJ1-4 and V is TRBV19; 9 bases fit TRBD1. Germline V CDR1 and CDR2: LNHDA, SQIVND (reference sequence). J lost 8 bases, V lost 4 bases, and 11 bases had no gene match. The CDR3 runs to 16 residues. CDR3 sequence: CASSRPRDREGEKLFF. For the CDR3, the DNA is TGTGCCAGTAGTAGACCCCGGGACAGGGAAGGAGAAAAACTGTTTTTT.

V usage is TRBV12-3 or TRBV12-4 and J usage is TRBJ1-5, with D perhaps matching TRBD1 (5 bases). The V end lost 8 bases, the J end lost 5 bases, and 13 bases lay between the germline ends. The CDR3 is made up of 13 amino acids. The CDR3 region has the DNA TGTGCCAGCTCCAGGGAAAACTATCAGCCCCAGCATTTT. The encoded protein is CASSRENYQPQHF.

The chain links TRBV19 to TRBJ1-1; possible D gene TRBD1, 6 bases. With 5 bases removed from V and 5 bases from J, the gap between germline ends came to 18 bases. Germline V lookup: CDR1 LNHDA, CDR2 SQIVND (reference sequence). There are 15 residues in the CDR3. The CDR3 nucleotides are TGTGCCAGTAGTTCCCCGGGACACTCGAGGACTGAAGCTTTCTTT. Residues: CASSSPGHSRTEAFF. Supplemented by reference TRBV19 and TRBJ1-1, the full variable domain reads DGGITQSPKYLFRKEGQNVTLSCEQNLNHDAMYWYRQDPGQGLRLIYYSQIVNDFQKGDIAEGYSVSREKKESFPLTVTSAQKNPTAFYLCASSSPGHSRTEAFFGQGTRLTVV.

The CDR3 nucleotides read TGTGCCAGCAGCTTAACCCTGGGACAGGAGCAGTACTTC. Translated, it gives CASSLTLGQEQYF. This chain connects TRBV7-9 to TRBJ2-7, with 7 bases aligning to TRBD1. Per germline, CDR1 SEHNR and CDR2 FQNEAQ (reference sequence). V lost 2 bases and J lost 7; bases outside the gene matches: 5. The CDR3 runs 13 residues.